The next 23 T cell receptor beta chains were all read from a single sample in a study of T cells after yellow fever vaccination. TCRdb reprocessed the 5' RACE reads with MiXCR, giving one entry per CDR3 protein. The sample includes about 260,000 distinct CDR3 sequences, 3.6% seen only once; the top ten take approximately 18%. The sequences come from PBMCs, collected 15 days after the yellow fever booster vaccination. Receptors were obtained from a man between 18 and 29 years old who received the YFV17D yellow fever vaccine.

This clonotype appeared many times. J is TRBJ2-7 and V is TRBV15; 7 nucleotides match TRBD1. CDR1 is LNHNV, CDR2 YYDKDF, per germline (reference sequence). CDR3 length equals 12 residues. The ends lost 4 bases at V and 6 bases at J; junction bases unmatched: 3. The CDR3 DNA sequence: TGTGCCACCAGCACGACAGGGCGCGAGCAGTACGTC. It yields the protein CATSTTGREQYV.

This clonotype was picked up many times. V usage is TRBV7-2 and J usage is TRBJ2-2, with 12 bases identical to TRBD2. The ends lost 5 bases at V and 7 bases at J; junction bases unmatched: 5. Germline V CDR1 and CDR2: SGHTA, FQGNSA. The CDR3 is 15 amino acids. CDR3 region: CASSRGTSGRGELFF. The CDR3 coding sequence is TGTGCCAGCAGCAGGGGGACTAGCGGGCGCGGGGAGCTGTTTTTT.

This clonotype appeared a few times. V usage is TRBV6-5 and J usage is TRBJ1-1; TRBD1 is a possible D gene (5 bases). Trimming cost V 2 bases and J 1 base, with 11 bases left between them. This CDR3 has 15 residues. CDR1 is MNHEY and CDR2 is SVGAGI in the germline V gene. The CDR3 spells CASSYGPGRNTEAFF. The CDR3 DNA reads TGTGCCAGCAGTTACGGGCCAGGGAGGAACACTGAAGCTTTCTTT.

In its sample, this clonotype was seen many times. The rearrangement uses TRBV6-5 and TRBJ2-7; either TRBD1 or TRBD2 may supply D (5 bases each). CDR3 length: 16 amino acids. Per the germline V gene, CDR1 is MNHEY and CDR2 is SVGAGI. V was clipped by 5 bases and J by 4 bases, with 21 bases between them. CDR3 residues: CASSPPGRLDPYEQYF. For the CDR3, the DNA is TGTGCCAGCAGTCCACCGGGACGGCTTGACCCGTACGAGCAGTACTTC.

This clonotype was picked up many times. The chain has TRBV9 and TRBJ2-5; D possibly corresponds to TRBD2 (6 bases). The CDR3 spans 15 residues. Trimming cost V 2 bases and J 2 bases, with 13 bases left between them. Germline V gives CDR1 SGDLS, CDR2 YYNGEE. The CDR3 nucleotides read TGTGCCAGCAGCGTCGGGACTGCGCAACAAGAGACCCAGTACTTC. Translation: CASSVGTAQQETQYF.

This clonotype occurred many times. The chain couples TRBV2 to TRBJ2-5; TRBD2 might be the D (5 bases). V was cut by 8 bases and J by 5 bases, with 27 bases left in between. CDR3 length: 17 amino acids. Germline V gene sequence: CDR1 SNHLY, CDR2 FYNNEI. The CDR3 DNA sequence: TGTGCCAGCTGTCCGATGCGAGGGTCGGTGCGGGTGGAGACCCAGTACTTC. It specifies CASCPMRGSVRVETQYF.

This clonotype occurred many times. The chain joins TRBV7-8 to TRBJ2-7; 7 nucleotides match TRBD1. Germline V CDR1 and CDR2: SGHVS, FQNEAQ. J lost 2 bases, V lost 7 bases, and 8 bases had no gene match. This CDR3 has 14 amino acids. The CDR3 protein is CASTPGTATYEQYF. CDR3 nucleotides: TGTGCCAGCACCCCCGGGACAGCTACCTACGAGCAGTACTTC.

This clonotype was counted many times. This rearrangement joins TRBV20-1 to TRBJ1-1, with D uncertain. V was trimmed by 5 bases and J by 4 bases, leaving 17 bases between them. This CDR3 comprises 14 residues. Germline V lookup: CDR1 DFQATT, CDR2 SNEGSKA (reference sequence). DNA for the CDR3: TGCAGTGCTGGTCTAGACATCTGGGGCACTGAAGCTTTCTTT. It translates to CSAGLDIWGTEAFF.

At least ten counts were recorded for this clonotype. This chain joins TRBV7-8 and TRBJ2-1, with 9 bases identical to TRBD1. Germline V gene sequence: CDR1 SGHVS, CDR2 FQNEAQ. V lost 5 bases, J lost 8 bases, and 13 bases stayed unmatched. The CDR3 has 16 amino acids. CDR3 nucleotide sequence: TGTGCCAGCAGCGTACCGGCCGGGACAGGGTTTTATGAGCAGTTCTTC. It codes for CASSVPAGTGFYEQFF.

This clonotype was detected ten times or more. The chain links TRBV20-1 to TRBJ2-7; D remains unclear. V lost 1 base and J lost 3, with 10 bases in between. CDR1 DFQATT and CDR2 SNEGSKA come from the germline V gene (reference sequence). The CDR3 has 13 amino acids. CDR3 nucleotides: TGCAGTGCTAGAGTACGAGTGGGCTACGAGCAGTACTTC. Translating it yields CSARVRVGYEQYF.

This clonotype was seen ten or more times. The V call is TRBV5-1, the J call TRBJ2-1; unclear D gene. The CDR3 covers 13 residues. Trimming stripped 0 bases from V and 5 bases from J, with 6 bases between. Germline V lookup: CDR1 SGHRS, CDR2 YFSETQ. CDR3 sequence: CASSLVGDNEQFF. The CDR3 nucleotides read TGCGCCAGCAGCTTGGTAGGAGACAATGAGCAGTTCTTC.

This clonotype occurred many times. The chain has TRBV5-1 and TRBJ2-1, with D maybe TRBD1 (6 bases). The germline gives CDR1 SGHRS, CDR2 YFSETQ. V gave up 4 bases and J gave up 2 bases, with 7 bases separating them. This CDR3 has 13 amino acids. The CDR3 DNA is TGCGCCAGCAGCAGGGGGACCTACAATGAGCAGTTCTTC. This encodes CASSRGTYNEQFF.

This clonotype was detected many times. This chain connects TRBV23-1 to TRBJ2-1; D uncertain. TRBV23-1 is labeled an ORF, and its function is uncertain. V shed 0 bases and J shed 9 bases, with 6 bases lying between them. The CDR3 extends over 12 amino acids. The chain's CDR3 is CASSQSKGEQFF. The CDR3 nucleotides are TGCGCCAGCAGTCAATCGAAGGGTGAGCAGTTCTTC.

This clonotype was counted ten times or more. The chain couples TRBV10-3 to TRBJ1-5; tentative D call: TRBD1 (6 bases). Germline V gene lookup returns CDR1 ENHRY and CDR2 SYGVKD. V was cut by 0 bases and J by 1 base, with 10 bases left in between. There are 16 residues in the CDR3. Here the CDR3 reads CAISESRQASNQPQHF. For the CDR3, the DNA is TGTGCCATCAGTGAGTCGAGACAGGCGAGCAATCAGCCCCAGCATTTT.

This clonotype was seen more than once but under ten times. The rearrangement uses TRBV18 and TRBJ1-5; weak D call: TRBD1 (5 bases). Germline CDR1 KGHSH, CDR2 LQKENI. This CDR3 has 13 residues. V was pared by 2 bases and J by 5 bases, with 7 bases between. CDR3 protein: CASSPGAHQPQHF. Here the CDR3 DNA reads TGTGCCAGCTCACCAGGGGCCCATCAGCCCCAGCATTTT.

This clonotype showed up many times. V and J are TRBV6-1 and TRBJ1-5; 12 bases line up with TRBD1. Trimming took 4 bases from V and 6 from J; bases not matched to a gene: 1. Germline V gene data show CDR1 as MNHNS and CDR2 as SASEGT. The CDR3 length is 14 residues. The CDR3 sequence is CASSGDRGLQPQHF. CDR3 in DNA: TGTGCCAGCAGTGGGGACAGGGGGCTTCAGCCCCAGCATTTT.

This clonotype was counted a few times. The gene calls are TRBV11-2 and TRBJ2-6; no definite D call. The CDR3 spans 17 residues. In germline, CDR1 is SGHAT, CDR2 FQNNGV. Trimming shortened V by 5 bases and J by 4 bases, and 18 bases separated the two germline ends. The CDR3 here is CASSLISTWVGANVLTF. CDR3 DNA: TGTGCCAGCAGCCTTATCAGTACCTGGGTGGGGGCCAACGTCCTGACTTTC.

This chain connects TRBV4-2 to TRBJ2-3; no definite D call. Germline CDR1 and CDR2: LGHNA and YNFKEQ. The V end was cut by 5 bases, the J end by 0 bases, with 12 bases between. This CDR3 comprises 15 residues. This CDR3 is CASSGWVLSTDTQYF. The CDR3 DNA sequence: TGTGCCAGCAGCGGCTGGGTGTTAAGCACAGATACGCAGTATTTT.

This clonotype was recorded many times. J is TRBJ2-3 and V is TRBV20-1, with D possibly matching TRBD2 (6 bases). The CDR3 has 15 amino acids. Trimming shortened V by 3 bases and J by 6 bases, and 19 bases separated the two germline ends. CDR1 DFQATT and CDR2 SNEGSKA come from the germline V gene (reference sequence). Here the CDR3 DNA reads TGCAGTGCTAGGGGTGTCGCCCGGCGGGGCGATACGCAGTATTTT. Protein: CSARGVARRGDTQYF.

Many counts were recorded for this clonotype. V usage is TRBV5-1 and J usage is TRBJ2-5; 9 bases align to TRBD1. The CDR3 has 14 amino acids. Looked up from germline, CDR1 is SGHRS and CDR2 is YFSETQ. The junction had 7 bases not matched to a gene; V was cut back by 7 bases and J by 3 bases. CDR3 region: CASGNRDREETQYF. The CDR3 coding sequence is TGCGCCAGCGGGAATAGGGACAGGGAAGAGACCCAGTACTTC.

At least ten counts were recorded for this clonotype. This chain uses TRBV5-1 with TRBJ1-6; weak D call: TRBD1 (6 bases). This CDR3 has 16 residues. V was clipped by 4 bases and J by 0 bases, with 11 bases between them. The V gene's germline CDR1 is SGHRS and CDR2 YFSETQ. The CDR3 protein is CASSVQGGSYNSPLHF. The CDR3 DNA sequence: TGCGCCAGCAGCGTACAGGGCGGCTCCTATAATTCACCCCTCCACTTT.

This clonotype occurred many times. This chain uses TRBV7-2 with TRBJ2-2; 10 nucleotides agree with TRBD1. Trimming took 6 bases from V and 8 from J; bases not matched to a gene: 12. This CDR3 region has 16 residues. Germline CDR1 is SGHTA and CDR2 is FQGNSA. The CDR3 DNA reads TGTGCCAGCAGGCCCCGCATGACAGGGGGCTCGGGGGAGCTGTTTTTT. Translating it yields CASRPRMTGGSGELFF.

This clonotype was observed at least ten times. This chain joins TRBV2 and TRBJ2-7, with TRBD1 identical over 9 bases. After removal of 6 bases from V and 3 bases from J, the junction contained 6 bases not matched to a gene. CDR3 size: 14 residues. Germline V lookup: CDR1 SNHLY, CDR2 FYNNEI. CDR3 amino acids: CASSDRDRDYEQYF. The CDR3 bases are TGTGCCAGCAGCGACCGGGACAGGGACTACGAGCAGTACTTC. The variable domain in full, completed from reference TRBV2 and TRBJ2-7, reads EPEVTQTPSHQVTQMGQEVILRCVPISNHLYFYWYRQILGQKVEFLVSFYNNEISEKSEIFDDQFSVERPDGSNFTLKIRSTKLEDSAMYFCASSDRDRDYEQYFGPGTRLTVT.